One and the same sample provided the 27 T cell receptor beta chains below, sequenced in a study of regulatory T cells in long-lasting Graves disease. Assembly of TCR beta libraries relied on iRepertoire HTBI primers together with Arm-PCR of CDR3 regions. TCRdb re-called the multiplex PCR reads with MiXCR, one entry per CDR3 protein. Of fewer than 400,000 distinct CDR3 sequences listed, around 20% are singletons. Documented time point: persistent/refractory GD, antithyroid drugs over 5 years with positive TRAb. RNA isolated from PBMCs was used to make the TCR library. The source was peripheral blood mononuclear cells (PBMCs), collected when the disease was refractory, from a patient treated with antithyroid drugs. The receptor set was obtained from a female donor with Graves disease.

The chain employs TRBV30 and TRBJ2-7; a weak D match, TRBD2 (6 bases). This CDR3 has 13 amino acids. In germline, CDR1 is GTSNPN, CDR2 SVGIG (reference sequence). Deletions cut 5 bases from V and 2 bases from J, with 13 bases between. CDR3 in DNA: TGTGCCTGGGCGACTGGAGGGCCCTACGAGCAGTACTTC. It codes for CAWATGGPYEQYF.

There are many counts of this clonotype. In DNA, the CDR3 is TGTGCCAGCAGTGTCGCATCATCGGGGGCCAACGTCCTGACTTTC. Its translation is CASSVASSGANVLTF. The chain recombines TRBV6-1 with TRBJ2-6; D not certain. The V end lost 4 bases, the J end lost 4 bases, and 11 bases lay between the germline ends. CDR3 size: 15 residues. In germline, CDR1 is MNHNS, CDR2 SASEGT.

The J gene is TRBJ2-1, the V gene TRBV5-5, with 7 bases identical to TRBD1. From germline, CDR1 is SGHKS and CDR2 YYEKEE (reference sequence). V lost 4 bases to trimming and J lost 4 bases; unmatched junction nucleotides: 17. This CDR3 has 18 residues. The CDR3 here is CASSRQFIGTDQYNEQFF. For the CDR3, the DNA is TGTGCCAGCAGCCGACAGTTTATCGGGACAGACCAATACAATGAGCAGTTCTTC.

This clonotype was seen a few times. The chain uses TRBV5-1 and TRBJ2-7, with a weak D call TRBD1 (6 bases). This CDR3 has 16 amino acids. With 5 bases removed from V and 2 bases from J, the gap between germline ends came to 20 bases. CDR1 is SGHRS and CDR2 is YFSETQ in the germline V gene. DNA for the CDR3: TGCGCCAGCAGTGCTTCCCCGGGACAAGGGGCCTACGAGCAGTACTTC. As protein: CASSASPGQGAYEQYF.

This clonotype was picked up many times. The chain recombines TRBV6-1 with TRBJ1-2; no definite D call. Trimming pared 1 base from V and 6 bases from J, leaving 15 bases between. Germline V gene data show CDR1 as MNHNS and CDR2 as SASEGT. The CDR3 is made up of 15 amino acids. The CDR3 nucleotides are TGTGCCAGCAGTGAAGTAGCGGGCCTGGGCCATGGCTACACCTTC. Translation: CASSEVAGLGHGYTF.

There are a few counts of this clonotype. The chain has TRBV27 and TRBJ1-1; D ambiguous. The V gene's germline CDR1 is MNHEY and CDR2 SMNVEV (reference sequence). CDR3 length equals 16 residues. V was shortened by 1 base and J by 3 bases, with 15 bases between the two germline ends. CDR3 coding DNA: TGTGCCAGCAGTTTATTAGGGATTTCGAGGGACACTGAAGCTTTCTTT. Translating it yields CASSLLGISRDTEAFF.

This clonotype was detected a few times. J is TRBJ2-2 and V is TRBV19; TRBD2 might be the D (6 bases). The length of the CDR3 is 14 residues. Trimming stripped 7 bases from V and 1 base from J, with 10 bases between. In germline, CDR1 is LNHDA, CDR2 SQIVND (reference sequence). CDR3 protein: CASKGLLNTGELFF. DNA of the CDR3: TGTGCCAGTAAGGGACTGTTGAACACCGGGGAGCTGTTTTTT.

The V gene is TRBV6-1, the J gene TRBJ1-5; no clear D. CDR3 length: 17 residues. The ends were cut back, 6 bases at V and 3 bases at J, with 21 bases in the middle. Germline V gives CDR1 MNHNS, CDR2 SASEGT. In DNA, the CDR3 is TGTGCCAGCAGGCCAACCGAATTAAGGGAGGACAATCAGCCCCAGCATTTT. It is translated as CASRPTELREDNQPQHF.

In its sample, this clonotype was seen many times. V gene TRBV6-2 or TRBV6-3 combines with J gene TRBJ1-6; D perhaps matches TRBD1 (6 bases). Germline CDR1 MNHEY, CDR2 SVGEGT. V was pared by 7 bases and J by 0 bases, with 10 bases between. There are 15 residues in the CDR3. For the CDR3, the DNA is TGTGCCAGCATTACAGGGAGCTCCTATAATTCACCCCTCCACTTT. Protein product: CASITGSSYNSPLHF.

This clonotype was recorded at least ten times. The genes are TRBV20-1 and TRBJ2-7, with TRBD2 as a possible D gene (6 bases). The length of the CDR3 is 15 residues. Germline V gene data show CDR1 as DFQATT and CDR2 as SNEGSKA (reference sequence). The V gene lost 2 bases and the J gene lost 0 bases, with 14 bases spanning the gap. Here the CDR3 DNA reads TGCAGTGCTAGACCCCCGTCGGAGGGCTCCTACGAGCAGTACTTC. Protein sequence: CSARPPSEGSYEQYF.

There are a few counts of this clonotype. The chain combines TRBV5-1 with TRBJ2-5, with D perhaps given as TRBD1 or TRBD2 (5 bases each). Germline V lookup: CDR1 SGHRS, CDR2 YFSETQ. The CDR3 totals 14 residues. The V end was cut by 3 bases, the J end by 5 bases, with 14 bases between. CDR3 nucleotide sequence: TGCGCCAGCAGCTGGGGGACGGCCTGGGAGACCCAGTACTTC. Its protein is CASSWGTAWETQYF.

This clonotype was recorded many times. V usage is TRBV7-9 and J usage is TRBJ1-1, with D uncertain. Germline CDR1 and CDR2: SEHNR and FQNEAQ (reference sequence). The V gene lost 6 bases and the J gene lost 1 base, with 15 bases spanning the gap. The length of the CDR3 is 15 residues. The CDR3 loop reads CASRFTGSRNTEAFF. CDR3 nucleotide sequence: TGTGCCAGCAGATTTACGGGGTCGCGGAACACTGAAGCTTTCTTT.

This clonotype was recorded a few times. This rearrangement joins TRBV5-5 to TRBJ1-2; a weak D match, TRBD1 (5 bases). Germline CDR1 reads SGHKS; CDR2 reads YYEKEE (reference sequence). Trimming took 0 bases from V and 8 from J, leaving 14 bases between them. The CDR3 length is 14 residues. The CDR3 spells CASSLGGRFDGYTF. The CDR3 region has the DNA TGTGCCAGCAGCTTGGGGGGCAGGTTTGACGGCTACACCTTC.

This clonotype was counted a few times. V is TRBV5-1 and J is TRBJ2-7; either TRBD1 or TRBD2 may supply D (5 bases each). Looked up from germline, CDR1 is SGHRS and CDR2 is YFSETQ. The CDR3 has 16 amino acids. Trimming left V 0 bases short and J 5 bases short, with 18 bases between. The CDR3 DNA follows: TGCGCCAGCAGCTTGGAGGGGCAGGGAGTAAGAAACGAGCAGTACTTC. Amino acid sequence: CASSLEGQGVRNEQYF.

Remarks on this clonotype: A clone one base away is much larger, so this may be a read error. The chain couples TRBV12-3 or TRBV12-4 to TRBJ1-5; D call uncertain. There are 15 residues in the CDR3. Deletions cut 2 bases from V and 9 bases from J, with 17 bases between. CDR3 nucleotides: TGTGCCAGCAGTTTAAATCGTGGAGGAGTCCGGCCCCAGCATTTT. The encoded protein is CASSLNRGGVRPQHF.

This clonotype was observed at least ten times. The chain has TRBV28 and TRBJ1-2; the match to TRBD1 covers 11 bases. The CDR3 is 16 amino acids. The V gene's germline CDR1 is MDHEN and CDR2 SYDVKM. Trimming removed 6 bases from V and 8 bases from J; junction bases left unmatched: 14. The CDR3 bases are TGTGCCAGCAGAAACCTAATAGGACAGGGGGCGGGCGGCTACACCTTC. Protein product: CASRNLIGQGAGGYTF.

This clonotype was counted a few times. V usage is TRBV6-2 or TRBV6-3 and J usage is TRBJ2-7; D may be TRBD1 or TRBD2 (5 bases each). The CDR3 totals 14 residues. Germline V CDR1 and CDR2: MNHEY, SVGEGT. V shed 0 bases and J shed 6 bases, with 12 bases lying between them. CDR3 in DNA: TGTGCCAGCAGTTACTCTCAGGGACCTGGCGAGCAGTACTTC. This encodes CASSYSQGPGEQYF.

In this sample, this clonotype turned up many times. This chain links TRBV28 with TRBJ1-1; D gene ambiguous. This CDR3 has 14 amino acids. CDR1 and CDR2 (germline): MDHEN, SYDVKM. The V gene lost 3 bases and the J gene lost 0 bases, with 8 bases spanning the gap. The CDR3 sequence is CASSFTEVNTEAFF. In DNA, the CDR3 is TGTGCCAGCAGTTTTACGGAAGTGAACACTGAAGCTTTCTTT. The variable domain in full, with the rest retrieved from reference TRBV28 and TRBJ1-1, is DVKVTQSSRYLVKRTGEKVFLECVQDMDHENMFWYRQDPGLGLRLIYFSYDVKMKEKGDIPEGYSVSREKKERFSLILESASTNQTSMYLCASSFTEVNTEAFFGQGTRLTVV.

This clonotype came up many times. In DNA form, the CDR3 reads TGTGCCAGCAGCACCGGGGGACAGGGGGACCAAGAGACCCAGTACTTC. It specifies CASSTGGQGDQETQYF. The J gene is TRBJ2-5, the V gene TRBV28; 11 bases agree with TRBD1. The V segment lost 6 bases and the J segment 0 bases; nucleotides outside the gene matches: 6. The CDR3 has 16 amino acids. CDR1 is MDHEN, CDR2 SYDVKM, per germline.

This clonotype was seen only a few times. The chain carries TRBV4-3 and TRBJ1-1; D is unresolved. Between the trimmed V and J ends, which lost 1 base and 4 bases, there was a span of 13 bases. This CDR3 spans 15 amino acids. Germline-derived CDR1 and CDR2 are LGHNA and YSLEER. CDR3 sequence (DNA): TGCGCCAGCAGCCAAGGGCTCGGACCGGGCACTGAAGCTTTCTTT. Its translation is CASSQGLGPGTEAFF.

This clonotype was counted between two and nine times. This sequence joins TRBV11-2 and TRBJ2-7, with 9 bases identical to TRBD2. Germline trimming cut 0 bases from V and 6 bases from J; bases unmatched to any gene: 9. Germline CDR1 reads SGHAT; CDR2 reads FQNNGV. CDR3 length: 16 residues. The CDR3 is CASSLDLAGGPGEQYF. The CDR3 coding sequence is TGTGCCAGCAGCTTAGATTTGGCGGGAGGGCCCGGCGAGCAGTACTTC.

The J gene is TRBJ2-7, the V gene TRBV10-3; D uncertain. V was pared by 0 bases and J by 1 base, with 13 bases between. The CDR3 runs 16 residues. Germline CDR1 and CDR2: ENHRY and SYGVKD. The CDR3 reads CAISESMSAISYEQYF. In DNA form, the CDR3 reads TGTGCCATCAGTGAGTCGATGTCAGCGATATCCTACGAGCAGTACTTC.

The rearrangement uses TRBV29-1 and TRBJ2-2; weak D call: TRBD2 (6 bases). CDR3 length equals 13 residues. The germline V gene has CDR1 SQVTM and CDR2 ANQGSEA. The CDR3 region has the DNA TGCAGTGGGTTAGGGCGGGAAACCGGGGAGCTGTTTTTT. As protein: CSGLGRETGELFF.

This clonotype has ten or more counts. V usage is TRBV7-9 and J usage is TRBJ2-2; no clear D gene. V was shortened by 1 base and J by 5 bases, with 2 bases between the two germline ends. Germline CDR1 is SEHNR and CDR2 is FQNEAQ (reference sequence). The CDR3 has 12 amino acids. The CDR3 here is CASSLDTGELFF. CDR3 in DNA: TGTGCCAGCAGCTTAGATACCGGGGAGCTGTTTTTT.

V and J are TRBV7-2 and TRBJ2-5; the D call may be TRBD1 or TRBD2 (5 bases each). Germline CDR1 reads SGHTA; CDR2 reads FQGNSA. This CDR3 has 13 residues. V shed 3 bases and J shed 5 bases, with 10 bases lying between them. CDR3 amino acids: CASSFTGHETQYF. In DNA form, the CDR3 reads TGTGCCAGCAGCTTTACGGGGCACGAGACCCAGTACTTC.

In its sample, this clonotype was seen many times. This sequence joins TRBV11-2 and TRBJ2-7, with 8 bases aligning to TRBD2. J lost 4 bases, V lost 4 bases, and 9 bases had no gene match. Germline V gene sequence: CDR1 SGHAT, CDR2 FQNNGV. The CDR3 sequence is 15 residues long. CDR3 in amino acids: CASSSASGSGYEQYF. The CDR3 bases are TGTGCCAGCAGCTCCGCCAGCGGGAGCGGATACGAGCAGTACTTC.

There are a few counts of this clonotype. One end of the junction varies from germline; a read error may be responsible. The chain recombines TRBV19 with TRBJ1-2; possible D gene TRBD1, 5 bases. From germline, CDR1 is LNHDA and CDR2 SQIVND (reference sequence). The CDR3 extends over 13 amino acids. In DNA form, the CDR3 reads TGTGCCAGTAGTCACAGGACATCCTATGGCCACACCTTC. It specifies CASSHRTSYGHTF.